A selection of T cell receptor beta chains follows, all from one sample in a study of blood T cell repertoires in COVID-19. Sequencing used immunoSEQ multiplex PCR; TCRdb keeps in-frame clones, though not all of them. Here the sample spans a few hundred thousand clones, around 90% being singletons. Source material: peripheral blood. The origin of the receptors is a woman aged 25-40 years with COVID-19, enrolled during active disease. Both conserved end residues are part of each CDR3. D genes are given only for firm matches.

d_call	v_call	j_call	cdr3_nt	cdr3_aa
TRBD2	TRBV5-1	TRBJ2-1	TGCGCCAGCAGCTTTACAGCGGGAGGACCCGAGCAGTTCTTC	CASSFTAGGPEQFF
TRBD1	TRBV2	TRBJ2-7	TGTGCCAGCAGTGTGGACAGGGGATCCGAGCAGTACTTC	CASSVDRGSEQYF
-	TRBV11-2	TRBJ2-1	TGTGCCAGCAGCTTAGAGGGGGCTAACTACAATGAGCAGTTCTTC	CASSLEGANYNEQFF
-	TRBV4-1	TRBJ1-3	TGCGCCAGCAGCCAAGTGGCGGGGTTCTCTGGAAACATCATATATTTT	CASSQVAGFSGNIIYF
-	TRBV9	TRBJ1-4	TGTGCCAGCTCGCCGAGTAATGAAAAACTGTTTTTT	CASSPSNEKLFF
TRBD2	TRBV5-4	TRBJ2-7	TGTGCCAGCAGCTTGGGCGGGAGGGTCCCGACGGAAGAGCAGTACTTC	CASSLGGRVPTEEQYF
TRBD1	TRBV18	TRBJ2-1	TGTGCCAGCTCACCCAAGGCAGGACAGGGGAATGAGCAGTTCTTC	CASSPKAGQGNEQFF
-	TRBV7-2	TRBJ1-2	TGTGCCAGCAGCTTAGGACCAGGGGCGCGGGGCTACACCTTC	CASSLGPGARGYTF
TRBD2	TRBV5-6	TRBJ2-1	TGTGCCAGCAGCTTGACCGGGACTAACAATGAGCAGTTCTTC	CASSLTGTNNEQFF
-	TRBV19	TRBJ1-5	TGTGCCAGTTTTCAAGGGGATAACAATCAGCCCCAGCATTTT	CASFQGDNNQPQHF
-	TRBV19	TRBJ1-2	TGTGCCAGCCGGACGGGGACACAGTTTCCTGGCTACACCTTC	CASRTGTQFPGYTF